This passage covers 24 T cell receptor beta chains from one sample sequenced in a study of T cells in women clearing cervical HPV infection. Generated by immunoSEQ multiplex PCR, the TCRdb table keeps only in-frame clones and is missing some. Found here are 36,000 or so clones; the top ten clones hold less than 9.5%. Sequences were obtained from blood buffy coat. These TCRs come from a woman aged 18 to 69 with a cervical HPV16 infection that either progressed to CIN3+ or cleared (not recorded which).

A word on this clone: The read ends 3 residues before the CDR3 terminus; that terminus is restored from the germline J gene. J is TRBJ2-1 and V is TRBV4-1, with D maybe TRBD2 (6 bases). CDR1 and CDR2 from the germline V gene are MGHRA and YSYEKL. Trimming took 0 bases from V and 2 from J, leaving 11 bases between them. The CDR3 length is 16 residues. CDR3 sequence: CASSQDRTKPYNEQFF. The CDR3 DNA, read in part, is TGCGCCAGCAGCCAAGACCGGACTAAACCCTACAATGAG.

On this clone: The read stops 3 residues short of the end of the CDR3; the missing end is completed from the germline J gene. The chain is built from TRBV20-1 and TRBJ1-3, with D possibly matching TRBD1 (6 bases). CDR3 length equals 17 residues. Trimming cost V 0 bases and J 4 bases, with 19 bases left between them. Germline-derived CDR1 and CDR2 are DFQATT and SNEGSKA (reference sequence). The part of the CDR3 DNA that was read is TGCAGTGCTAGAGATCCCGCCAAACAGGGTACGGGAAACACC. Protein product: CSARDPAKQGTGNT. The full CDR3 sequence reads CSARDPAKQGTGNTIYF.

Worth noting for this clone: The CDR3 is cut off 3 residues early in the read; its end comes from the germline J gene. The J gene is TRBJ2-3, the V gene TRBV29-1; TRBD2 is a possible D gene (6 bases). The CDR3 runs 13 residues. Germline V CDR1 and CDR2: SQVTM, ANQGSEA. Trimming pared 6 bases from V and 2 bases from J, leaving 12 bases between. The CDR3 spells CSVWDSLTDTQYF. Partial CDR3 DNA: TGCAGCGTCTGGGACTCCCTCACAGATACG.

Concerning this clone itself: The read ends 3 residues early relative to the CDR3; the germline J gene fills the gap. The chain couples TRBV13 to TRBJ1-1; 8 positions agree with TRBD1. V gave up 5 bases and J gave up 1 base; unmatched junction bases: 9. The CDR3 covers 16 residues. Germline CDR1 PRHDT, CDR2 FYEKMQ (reference sequence). The chain's CDR3 is CASSLGQGVGNTEAFF. The CDR3 bases that were read are TGTGCCAGCAGCCTCGGACAGGGAGTAGGGAACACTGAA.

Remarks on this clone: The read gets to within 3 residues of the CDR3 end, and the germline J gene fills in the rest. The chain joins TRBV19 to TRBJ1-6; tentatively, D is TRBD1 (6 bases). This CDR3 spans 15 amino acids. CDR1 is LNHDA, CDR2 SQIVND, per germline (reference sequence). With 4 bases removed from V and 7 bases from J, the gap between germline ends came to 14 bases. CDR3 in amino acids: CASSNRQVGNSPLHF. Incomplete CDR3 DNA: TGTGCCAGTAGTAACCGACAGGTTGGCAATTCACCC.

The CDR3 DNA, read in part, is TGCGCCAGCAGCTTGTCGAAGGGGGTGTATGAAAAA. Protein: CASSLSKGVYEK. The entire CDR3 protein reads CASSLSKGVYEKLFF. The chain couples TRBV5-1 to TRBJ1-4, with D maybe TRBD1 (6 bases). The sequenced fragment ends 3 residues before the CDR3 boundary, so the rest is inferred from the germline J gene. This CDR3 is 15 amino acids long. V was clipped by 1 base and J by 6 bases, with 13 bases between them. The germline gives CDR1 SGHRS, CDR2 YFSETQ.

Of note for this clone: The read ends 3 residues shy of where the CDR3 ends; the end is completed using the germline J gene. V usage is TRBV12-3 or TRBV12-4 and J usage is TRBJ2-3; no reliable D call. The CDR3 is 14 residues long. The CDR3 sequence: CASSFSTVQETQYF. Incomplete CDR3 DNA: TGTGCCAGCAGTTTTAGTACAGTTCAAGAGACG.

CDR3 sequence reads: CSVVRQRSSGNTIYF. The sequenced part of the CDR3 DNA is TGCAGCGTTGTCAGACAGAGAAGCTCTGGAAACACC. This sequence joins TRBV29-1 and TRBJ1-3; TRBD1 is a possible D gene (5 bases). The read falls 3 residues short of the CDR3 end, and the missing part is taken from the germline J gene. This CDR3 is 15 amino acids long. Per germline, CDR1 SQVTM and CDR2 ANQGSEA. V shed 4 bases and J shed 0 bases, with 13 bases lying between them. Full variable domain (remainder filled in from reference TRBV29-1 and TRBJ1-3): SAVISQKPSRDICQRGTSLTIQCQVDSQVTMMFWYRQQPGQSLTLIATANQGSEATYESGFVIDKFPISRPNLTFSTLTVSNMSPEDSSIYLCSVVRQRSSGNTIYFGEGSWLTVV.

The sequenced part of the CDR3 DNA is TGTGCCAGCAGCTTTAATCCAGGAAAGAACACTGAA. This codes for CASSFNPGKNTE. The CDR3 reads in full as CASSFNPGKNTEAFF. The chain has TRBV7-9 and TRBJ1-1; D call uncertain. From the germline J gene comes the end of the CDR3, since the read stops 3 residues before it. The CDR3 is 15 amino acids. V shed 3 bases and J shed 1 base, with 12 bases lying between them. Germline CDR1 is SEHNR and CDR2 is FQNEAQ (reference sequence).

Turning to this clone: Coverage ceases 3 residues before the CDR3 finishes, and the germline J gene fills in the end. The chain recombines TRBV5-1 with TRBJ1-2; D is perhaps TRBD1 (6 bases). This CDR3 comprises 14 residues. Germline assignment: CDR1 SGHRS and CDR2 YFSETQ. V lost 2 bases to trimming and J lost 4 bases, with 12 bases between them. The CDR3 bases that were read are TGCGCCAGCAGCTTTGGTCAGGGGACCTATGGC. Protein: CASSFGQGTYG. The CDR3 as a whole reads CASSFGQGTYGYTF. Full variable domain (remainder filled in from reference TRBV5-1 and TRBJ1-2): KAGVTQTPRYLIKTRGQQVTLSCSPISGHRSVSWYQQTPGQGLQFLFEYFSETQRNKGNFPGRFSGRQFSNSRSEMNVSTLELGDSALYLCASSFGQGTYGYTFGSGTRLTVV.

Remarks on this clone: The read ends 3 residues before the CDR3 terminus; that terminus is restored from the germline J gene. The V and J genes are TRBV20-1 and TRBJ1-4, with unresolved D. Germline assignment: CDR1 DFQATT and CDR2 SNEGSKA (reference sequence). V was pared by 1 base and J by 7 bases, with 13 bases between. CDR3 length: 14 residues. The CDR3: CSARVTAGLEKLFF. CDR3 DNA, as far as it was read: TGCAGTGCTAGAGTAACGGCGGGTCTTGAAAAA.

As to this clone: The read ends 3 residues early relative to the CDR3; the germline J gene fills the gap. The rearrangement joins TRBV4-1 to TRBJ1-6, with 7 bases matching TRBD1. J was trimmed by 9 bases and V by 3 bases; bases with no gene match: 8. This CDR3 is built from 15 residues. Germline CDR1 reads MGHRA; CDR2 reads YSYEKL. Partial CDR3 DNA: TGCGCCAGCAGCCAGCCCCAGGACAGGCTTTCACCC. Amino acids: CASSQPQDRLSP. The full CDR3 reads CASSQPQDRLSPLHF.

Comments on this clone: Coverage ceases 3 residues before the CDR3 finishes, and the germline J gene fills in the end. The chain recombines TRBV19 with TRBJ2-4, with 7 bases that match TRBD1. There are 14 residues in the CDR3. Germline lookup yields CDR1 LNHDA and CDR2 SQIVND (reference sequence). The CDR3 DNA, read in part, is TGTGCCAGTGCCTTAGAGGGGGCGCTCAATGGT. Translating it yields CASALEGALNG. The CDR3 reads in full as CASALEGALNGQYF.

Notes on this clone: The read finishes 3 residues shy of the CDR3 end, and the germline J gene is used to complete it. The rearrangement joins TRBV20-1 to TRBJ2-3, with D unclear. The CDR3 runs 13 residues. Germline CDR1 is DFQATT and CDR2 is SNEGSKA (reference sequence). The CDR3 spells CSASNRDQETQYF. Incomplete CDR3 DNA: TGCAGTGCTAGTAACAGAGACCAAGAGACG.

As concerns this clone: The read falls 3 residues short of the CDR3 end, and the missing part is taken from the germline J gene. V is TRBV20-1 and J is TRBJ1-4, with a weak D call TRBD1 (6 bases). The ends were cut back, 0 bases at V and 6 bases at J, with 14 bases in the middle. Germline V CDR1 and CDR2: DFQATT, SNEGSKA (reference sequence). The CDR3 sequence is 15 residues long. CDR3 in amino acids: CSARDLLAGDEKLFF. CDR3 DNA (partial): TGCAGTGCTAGAGATTTGCTGGCAGGGGATGAAAAA.

In the case of this clone: The read stops 3 residues short of the end of the CDR3; the missing end is completed from the germline J gene. The rearrangement uses TRBV5-6 and TRBJ2-7; 11 positions agree with TRBD1. Per the germline V gene, CDR1 is SGHDT and CDR2 is YYEEEE. The CDR3 sequence is 13 residues long. Trimming cost V 4 bases and J 6 bases; bases outside gene matches: 3. CDR3 DNA (partial): TGTGCCAGCAGCAGCGGGACAGGGGGCGAG. Its protein is CASSSGTGGE. The whole CDR3 protein reads CASSSGTGGEQYF.

As for this clone: The read comes to an end 3 residues before the CDR3 does, leaving the germline J gene to fill in the end. This sequence joins TRBV28 and TRBJ1-1; TRBD1 is a possible D gene (5 bases). Trimming cost V 6 bases and J 6 bases, with 17 bases left between them. The germline gives CDR1 MDHEN, CDR2 SYDVKM. The CDR3 contains 14 residues. The covered CDR3 bases are TGTGCCAGCAGCCGGACATCGGCGGTAGCTGAA. It translates to CASSRTSAVAE. The CDR3 reads in full as CASSRTSAVAEAFF. Looking up the rest from reference TRBV28 and TRBJ1-1 gives the full variable domain: DVKVTQSSRYLVKRTGEKVFLECVQDMDHENMFWYRQDPGLGLRLIYFSYDVKMKEKGDIPEGYSVSREKKERFSLILESASTNQTSMYLCASSRTSAVAEAFFGQGTRLTVV.

Of note for this clone: The read halts 3 residues ahead of the CDR3 end, with the missing end drawn from the germline J gene. The chain employs TRBV7-2 and TRBJ2-5, with TRBD2 as a possible D gene (6 bases). CDR3 length equals 15 residues. From germline, CDR1 is SGHTA and CDR2 FQGNSA. V gave up 3 bases and J gave up 2 bases, with 13 bases separating them. The chain's CDR3 is CASSLGGGGQETQYF. The covered CDR3 bases are TGTGCCAGCAGCTTGGGAGGTGGGGGGCAAGAGACC.

In regard to this clone: The missing CDR3 end, 3 residues past where the read stops, is filled in from the germline J gene. The V call is TRBV19, the J call TRBJ1-3, with 7 bases matching TRBD1. The CDR3 extends over 14 amino acids. The ends lost 3 bases at V and 3 bases at J; junction bases unmatched: 2. Germline values: CDR1 LNHDA, CDR2 SQIVND (reference sequence). The CDR3 bases that were read are TGTGCCAGTAGTATCGGACAGGTTGGAAACACC. Its translation is CASSIGQVGNT. The whole CDR3 is CASSIGQVGNTIYF.

About this clone itself: Read coverage stops 3 residues before the CDR3 terminus; the germline J gene supplies the remainder. The rearrangement joins TRBV7-2 to TRBJ2-3; weak D call: TRBD2 (5 bases). From germline, CDR1 is SGHTA and CDR2 FQGNSA. The CDR3 totals 14 residues. Incomplete CDR3 DNA: TGTGCCAGCAGCCCCGGGGAGTGGCGAGAGACG. Amino acid sequence: CASSPGEWRET. The whole CDR3 region reads CASSPGEWRETQYF. Using reference TRBV7-2 and TRBJ2-3 for the parts outside the CDR3, the full variable domain is GAGVSQSPSNKVTEKGKDVELRCDPISGHTALYWYRQSLGQGLEFLIYFQGNSAPDKSGLPSDRFSAERTGGSVSTLTIQRTQQEDSAVYLCASSPGEWRETQYFGPGTRLTVL.

Notes on this clone: The sequenced fragment ends 3 residues before the CDR3 boundary, so the rest is inferred from the germline J gene. The chain joins TRBV20-1 to TRBJ2-7; 10 nucleotides align to TRBD1. Germline loops: CDR1 DFQATT, CDR2 SNEGSKA (reference sequence). The length of the CDR3 is 14 residues. The junction had 3 bases not matched to a gene; V was cut back by 0 bases and J by 4 bases. This CDR3 reads CSARETGGWYEQYF. CDR3 DNA (partial): TGCAGTGCTAGAGAGACAGGGGGCTGGTACGAG.

Points on this clone: The read finishes 3 residues shy of the CDR3 end, and the germline J gene is used to complete it. The V gene is TRBV5-1, the J gene TRBJ1-1, with D possibly being TRBD1 (6 bases). Germline V lookup: CDR1 SGHRS, CDR2 YFSETQ. The CDR3 spans 13 residues. V was trimmed by 5 bases and J by 4 bases, leaving 12 bases between them. CDR3 DNA (partial): TGCGCCAGCAGTGCCACAGGGACCACTGAA. It translates to CASSATGTTE. The entire CDR3 protein reads CASSATGTTEAFF.

In regard to this clone: From the germline J gene comes the end of the CDR3, since the read stops 3 residues before it. This chain connects TRBV5-4 to TRBJ2-5; TRBD2 matches 7 bases. The length of the CDR3 is 16 residues. CDR1 and CDR2 from the germline V gene are SGHNT and YYREEE (reference sequence). V lost 4 bases to trimming and J lost 5 bases; unmatched junction nucleotides: 14. The CDR3 reads CASSDGAGLPLETQYF. CDR3 DNA, as far as it was read: TGTGCCAGCAGCGATGGAGCGGGGTTACCTTTGGAGACC.

Notes on this clone: The read ends 3 residues shy of where the CDR3 ends; the end is completed using the germline J gene. This chain joins TRBV11-2 and TRBJ2-2; D remains unclear. CDR1 and CDR2 from the germline V gene are SGHAT and FQNNGV. With 4 bases removed from V and 4 bases from J, the gap between germline ends came to 13 bases. The CDR3 consists of 15 residues. CDR3 protein: CASSYDGLGTGELFF. The sequenced part of the CDR3 DNA is TGTGCCAGCAGCTATGACGGCCTAGGCACCGGGGAG.